Below, 7 T cell receptor beta chains from the same sample are listed, as sequenced in a study of T cell responses to AZD1222 COVID-19 vaccine. Clones were read by immunoSEQ multiplex PCR, and TCRdb kept only the in-frame ones, dropping some. The repertoire holds around 160,000 clones, with about 90% as singletons. Here the sequenced sample was peripheral blood, taken 28 days after the second AZD1222 dose. These receptors originate from an adult who received the AZD1222 COVID-19 vaccine.

CDR3 DNA sequence: TGTGCCAGCAGTCAAAGTGGTCTAAACACCTACGAGCAGTACTTC. As protein: CASSQSGLNTYEQYF. This chain uses TRBV6-2 or TRBV6-3 with TRBJ2-7; no firm D call. The CDR3 contains 15 residues. Germline V gives CDR1 MNHEY, CDR2 SVGEGT. Trimming cost V 5 bases and J 2 bases, with 16 bases left between them.

The chain employs TRBV27 and TRBJ1-2; 11 positions agree with TRBD1. The trim removed 5 bases at V and 7 bases at J, leaving 6 bases unmatched. Germline CDR1 reads MNHEY; CDR2 reads SMNVEV (reference sequence). The CDR3 runs to 14 residues. CDR3 loop: CASSGGQGVGGYTF. CDR3 DNA: TGTGCCAGCAGTGGGGGACAGGGGGTAGGTGGCTACACCTTC.

In this sample, this clone turned up a few times. CDR3 sequence: CASSRDYTEAFF. As DNA, the CDR3 is TGTGCCAGCAGTAGGGACTATACTGAAGCTTTCTTT. The chain joins TRBV7-2 to TRBJ1-1, with D perhaps TRBD1 (5 bases). The CDR3 spans 12 residues. Germline loops: CDR1 SGHTA, CDR2 FQGNSA. The germline V and J ends were trimmed by 6 bases and 5 bases, with 10 bases remaining between them. Full variable domain (rest looked up from reference TRBV7-2 and TRBJ1-1): GAGVSQSPSNKVTEKGKDVELRCDPISGHTALYWYRQSLGQGLEFLIYFQGNSAPDKSGLPSDRFSAERTGGSVSTLTIQRTQQEDSAVYLCASSRDYTEAFFGQGTRLTVV.

This clone showed up just once. This sequence joins TRBV6-1 and TRBJ2-7, with D uncertain. The CDR3 runs to 12 residues. Germline lookup yields CDR1 MNHNS and CDR2 SASEGT. The V gene lost 2 bases and the J gene lost 2 bases, with 4 bases spanning the gap. CDR3 in amino acids: CASSEPPYEQYF. In DNA form, the CDR3 reads TGTGCCAGCAGTGAACCCCCCTACGAGCAGTACTTC.

The genes are TRBV5-4 and TRBJ2-3; D is undetermined. V dropped 4 bases and J dropped 2 bases, with 5 bases sitting between them. The germline V gene encodes CDR1 SGHNT and CDR2 YYREEE (reference sequence). The CDR3 is made up of 12 amino acids. The CDR3 region is CASSRNTDTQYF. CDR3 coding DNA: TGTGCCAGCAGCCGAAACACAGATACGCAGTATTTT.

The V gene is TRBV9, the J gene TRBJ1-2; 9 bases are a match to TRBD1. Germline V gene data show CDR1 as SGDLS and CDR2 as YYNGEE. The junction had 4 bases not matched to a gene; V was cut back by 3 bases and J by 4 bases. This CDR3 contains 14 residues. The DNA of the CDR3 is TGTGCCAGCAGCGGGACAGGGGTCGGCTATGGCTACACCTTC. Translation gives CASSGTGVGYGYTF.

V usage is TRBV19 and J usage is TRBJ1-5; D is undetermined. Trimming stripped 2 bases from V and 12 bases from J, with 14 bases between. CDR3 length equals 13 residues. Germline CDR1 is LNHDA and CDR2 is SQIVND (reference sequence). CDR3 protein: CASSIPLQRHQHF. The CDR3 DNA follows: TGTGCCAGTAGTATACCTCTACAACGACACCAGCATTTT. The variable domain in full, with the rest retrieved from reference TRBV19 and TRBJ1-5, is DGGITQSPKYLFRKEGQNVTLSCEQNLNHDAMYWYRQDPGQGLRLIYYSQIVNDFQKGDIAEGYSVSREKKESFPLTVTSAQKNPTAFYLCASSIPLQRHQHFGDGTRLSIL.